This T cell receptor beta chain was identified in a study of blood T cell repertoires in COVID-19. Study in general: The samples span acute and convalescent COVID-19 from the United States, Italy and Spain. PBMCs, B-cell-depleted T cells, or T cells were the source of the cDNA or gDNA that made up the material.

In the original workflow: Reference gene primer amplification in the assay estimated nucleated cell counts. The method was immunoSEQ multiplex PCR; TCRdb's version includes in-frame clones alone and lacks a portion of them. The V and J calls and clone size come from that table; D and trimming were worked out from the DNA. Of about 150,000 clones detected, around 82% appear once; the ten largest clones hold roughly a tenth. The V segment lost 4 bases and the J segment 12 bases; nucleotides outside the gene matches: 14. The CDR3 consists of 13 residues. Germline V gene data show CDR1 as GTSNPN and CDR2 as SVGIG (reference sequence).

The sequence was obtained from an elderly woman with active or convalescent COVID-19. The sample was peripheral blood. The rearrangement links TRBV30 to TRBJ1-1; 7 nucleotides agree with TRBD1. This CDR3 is CAWTGQVLGESFF. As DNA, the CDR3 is TGTGCCTGGACCGGACAGGTTCTTGGGGAATCTTTCTTT.